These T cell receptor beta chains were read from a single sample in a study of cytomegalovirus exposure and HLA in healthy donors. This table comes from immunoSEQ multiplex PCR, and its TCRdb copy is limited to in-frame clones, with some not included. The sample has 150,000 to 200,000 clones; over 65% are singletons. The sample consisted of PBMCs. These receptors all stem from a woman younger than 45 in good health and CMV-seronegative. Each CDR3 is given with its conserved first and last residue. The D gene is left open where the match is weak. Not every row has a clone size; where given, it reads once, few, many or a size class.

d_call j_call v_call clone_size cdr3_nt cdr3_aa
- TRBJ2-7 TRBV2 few TGTGCCAGCAACAGGGAAGTCGGGAACGAGCAGTACTTC CASNREVGNEQYF
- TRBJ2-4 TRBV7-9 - TGTGCCAGCAACCCTCACGTCGGGGAAGGCGGGGACATTCAGTACTTC CASNPHVGEGGDIQYF
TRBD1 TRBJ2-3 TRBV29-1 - TGCAGCGTCCTAACAGGGGGAAGCACAGATACGCAGTATTTT CSVLTGGSTDTQYF
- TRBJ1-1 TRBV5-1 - TGCGCCAGCAGCTTGGGAGGACAGCTGAACACTGAAGCTTTCTTT CASSLGGQLNTEAFF
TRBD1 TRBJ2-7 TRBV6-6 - TGTGCCAGCAGTCTTGACAGGGGGCAAGAGCAGTACTTC CASSLDRGQEQYF
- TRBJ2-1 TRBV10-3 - TGTGCCATCAGTGAGTCAACTAGTACCGATGAGCAGTTCTTC CAISESTSTDEQFF
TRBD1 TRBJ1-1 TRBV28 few TGTGCCAGCAGGCGCACAGGGGTCGTATACACTGAAGCTTTCTTT CASRRTGVVYTEAFF
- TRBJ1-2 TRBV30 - TGTGCCTGGAGTGTACGACAGATCCGTGGCTACACCTTC CAWSVRQIRGYTF
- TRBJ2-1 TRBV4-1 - TGCGCCAGCAGCCCCTTAGGGGGAGACTATTATGAGCAGTTCTTC CASSPLGGDYYEQFF
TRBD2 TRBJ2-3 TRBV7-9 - TGTGCCAGCAGCCCGGGACTAGCGGGGGCAGATACGCAGTATTTT CASSPGLAGADTQYF
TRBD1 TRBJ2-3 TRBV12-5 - TGTGCTAGTGGGCCCCCCAGGACAGGGAGCACAGATACGCAGTATTTT CASGPPRTGSTDTQYF
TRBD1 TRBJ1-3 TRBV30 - TGTGCCTGGAGTGTTCTAGGGAAAGGGGGCCACTCTGGAAACACCATATATTTT CAWSVLGKGGHSGNTIYF
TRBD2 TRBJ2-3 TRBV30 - TGTGCCTGGAGTCCAGGGACTAGCGGGAGTGGTACAGATACGCAGTATTTT CAWSPGTSGSGTDTQYF
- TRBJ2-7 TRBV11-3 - TGTGCCAGCAGCTCCCGGACTGGCTACGAGCAGTACTTC CASSSRTGYEQYF
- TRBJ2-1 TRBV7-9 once TGTGCCAGCAGCTTATGGGGGCGGTTTGGGGACTACAATGAGCAGTTCTTC CASSLWGRFGDYNEQFF
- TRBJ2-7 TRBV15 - TGTGCCACCAGCGGACACAGGGACTACGAGCAGTACTTC CATSGHRDYEQYF
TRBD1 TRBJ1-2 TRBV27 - TGTGCCAGCAGAGGCACGGGACAGGGCTATGGCTACACCTTC CASRGTGQGYGYTF
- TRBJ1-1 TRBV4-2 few TGTGCCAGCAGCCAAGTGGGGGGAGTAGTGAACACTGAAGCTTTCTTT CASSQVGGVVNTEAFF
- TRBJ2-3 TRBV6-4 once TGTGCCAGCAGTGACCAGGGTTCGGCGGCAGATACGCAGTATTTT CASSDQGSAADTQYF
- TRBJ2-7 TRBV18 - TGTGCCAGCTCACCACCCCCGGGGGTCTACGAGCAGTACTTC CASSPPPGVYEQYF
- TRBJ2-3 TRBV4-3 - TGCGCCAGCAGCCAAGCTACCATCCTATCTAGCACAGATACGCAGTATTTT CASSQATILSSTDTQYF
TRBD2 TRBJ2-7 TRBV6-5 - TGTGCCAGCAGTTACGCGGGAGCCTACGAGCAGTACTTC CASSYAGAYEQYF
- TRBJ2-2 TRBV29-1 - TGCAGCGCTCACAGGGATACCGGGGAGCTGTTTTTT CSAHRDTGELFF
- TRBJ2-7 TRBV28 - TGTGCCAGCAGTTTGCTAGGGACTTCCTACGAGCAGTACTTC CASSLLGTSYEQYF
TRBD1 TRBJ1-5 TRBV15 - TGTGCCACCAGCAGAGATCGGGACAGGGGGCGCCGGCAGCCCCAGCATTTT CATSRDRDRGRRQPQHF
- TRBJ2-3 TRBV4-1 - TGCGCCAGCAGCCATACAGTGACCGGGGGTACAGATACGCAGTATTTT CASSHTVTGGTDTQYF
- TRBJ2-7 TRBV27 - TGTGCCAGCAGTTTTGGGGGCCGGTCGGGCGAGCAGTACTTC CASSFGGRSGEQYF
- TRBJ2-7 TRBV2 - TGTGCCACCAATAAACTAGAGGTTTACGAGCAGTACTTC CATNKLEVYEQYF
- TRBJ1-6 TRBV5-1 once TGCGCCAGCAGCTTGGGCTCGGCAGACACTGCCCTCCACTTT CASSLGSADTALHF
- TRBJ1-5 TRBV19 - TGTGCCAGTAGTATAGTGGGGGCACCCAGCAATCAGCCCCAGCATTTT CASSIVGAPSNQPQHF
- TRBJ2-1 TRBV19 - TGTGCCAGTAGTCCCTTGGGGGCTGAGCAGTTCTTC CASSPLGAEQFF
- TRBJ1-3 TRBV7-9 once TGTGCCAGCAGCTTTGGTTCGGGGGTTGGAAACACCATATATTTT CASSFGSGVGNTIYF
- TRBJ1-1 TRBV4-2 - TGTGCCAGCAGCTCAAGGGCCGGGGGAGAGAACACTGAAGCTTTCTTT CASSSRAGGENTEAFF
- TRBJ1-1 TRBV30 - TGTGCCTGGAAGCACGCGGGGGGCCGAAACACTGAAGCTTTCTTT CAWKHAGGRNTEAFF
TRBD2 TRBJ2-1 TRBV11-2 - TGTGCCAGCAGCTTGGGGAGCGGGGACTACAATGAGCAGTTCTTC CASSLGSGDYNEQFF
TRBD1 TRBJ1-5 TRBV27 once TGTGCCAGCAGCCCGGGACAGGGGTACGGTCAGCCCCAGCATTTT CASSPGQGYGQPQHF
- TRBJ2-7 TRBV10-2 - TGCGCCAGCAGGGCCGTAGAGGCCCCCTACGAGCAGTACTTC CASRAVEAPYEQYF
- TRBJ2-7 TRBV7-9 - TGTGCCAGCAGCTTAGTTAGCTCCTACGAGCAGTACTTC CASSLVSSYEQYF
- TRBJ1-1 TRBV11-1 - TGTGCCAGCAGCATATTTCGGGGATTCGGGATTGTGAACACTGAAGCTTTCTTT CASSIFRGFGIVNTEAFF
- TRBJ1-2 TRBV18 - TGTGCCAGCTCACCCCCGGTAGAGGGTGCTGGCTACACCTTC CASSPPVEGAGYTF
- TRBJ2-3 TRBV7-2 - TGTGCCAGCAGCTTAGTGGCTAGCTCAGATACGCAGTATTTT CASSLVASSDTQYF
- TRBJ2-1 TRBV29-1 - TGCAGCGTTGGCCTTCGCGGGGAGCAGTTCTTC CSVGLRGEQFF
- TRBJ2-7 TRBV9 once TGTGCCAGCAGCGTAGGAGCGAGCTCCTACGAGCAGTACTTC CASSVGASSYEQYF
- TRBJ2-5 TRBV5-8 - TGTGCCAGCAGCCCCGGCGGGTCCTGGGGAGAGACCCAGTACTTC CASSPGGSWGETQYF
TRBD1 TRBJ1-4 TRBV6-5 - TGTGCCAGCAGTGTCGACAGGGATAATGAAAAACTGTTTTTT CASSVDRDNEKLFF
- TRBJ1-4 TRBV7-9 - TGTGCCAGCAGCGTGGGACTGCCCAATGAAAAACTGTTTTTT CASSVGLPNEKLFF
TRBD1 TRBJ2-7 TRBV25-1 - TGTGCCAGCAGTGAATGGGGGGGACAGGGCGACGAGCAGTACTTC CASSEWGGQGDEQYF
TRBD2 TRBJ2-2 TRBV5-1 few TGCGCCAGCAGCTTTGGGACTAGCGGGAGATTTACCGGGGAGCTGTTTTTT CASSFGTSGRFTGELFF
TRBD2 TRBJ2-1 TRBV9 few TGTGCCAGCAGCGTATCTAAGTGGCTAGCGGGAGGCAACAATGAGCAGTTCTTC CASSVSKWLAGGNNEQFF
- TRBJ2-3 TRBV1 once TGCACCAGCAGCCCAGTAGCGGATTCAAACACAGATACGCAGTATTTT CTSSPVADSNTDTQYF
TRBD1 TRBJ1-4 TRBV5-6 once TGTGCCAGCAGCTTGGCAGCGACAGGGGTTAATAATGAAAAACTGTTTTTT CASSLAATGVNNEKLFF
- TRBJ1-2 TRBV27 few TGTGCCAGCAGTTCGGACATGTCCCGGTATGGCTACACCTTC CASSSDMSRYGYTF
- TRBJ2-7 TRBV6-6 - TGTGCCAGCGGTTACTCCCCCACGGGGAACGAGCAGTACTTC CASGYSPTGNEQYF